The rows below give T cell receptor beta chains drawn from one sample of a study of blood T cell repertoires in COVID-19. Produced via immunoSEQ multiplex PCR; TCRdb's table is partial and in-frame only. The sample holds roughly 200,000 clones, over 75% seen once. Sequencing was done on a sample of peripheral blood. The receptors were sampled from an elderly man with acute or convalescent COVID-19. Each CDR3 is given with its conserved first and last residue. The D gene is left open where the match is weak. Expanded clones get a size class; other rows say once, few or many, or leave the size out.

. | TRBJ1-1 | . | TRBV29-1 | CSVEEWEDTEAFF | TGCAGCGTTGAAGAGTGGGAGGACACTGAAGCTTTCTTT
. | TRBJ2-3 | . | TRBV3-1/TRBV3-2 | CASSRLDTQYF | TGTGCCAGCAGTCGTCTAGATACGCAGTATTTT
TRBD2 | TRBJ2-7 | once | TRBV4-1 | CASSQASSAGVSYEQYF | TGCGCCAGCAGCCAAGCGAGTTCCGCGGGAGTCTCCTACGAGCAGTACTTC
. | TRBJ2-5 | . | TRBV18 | CASSPAGGTETQYF | TGTGCCAGCTCACCAGCGGGTGGAACGGAGACCCAGTACTTC
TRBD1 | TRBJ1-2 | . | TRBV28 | CASSQTGGYYGYTF | TGTGCCAGCAGCCAGACAGGGGGGTACTACGGCTACACCTTC
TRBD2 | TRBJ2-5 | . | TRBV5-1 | CASSSGTSGQTQYF | TGCGCCAGCAGCTCCGGGACTAGCGGCCAGACCCAGTACTTC
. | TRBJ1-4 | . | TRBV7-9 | CASSFATGSPEKLFF | TGTGCCAGCAGCTTTGCCACAGGGTCACCTGAAAAACTGTTTTTT
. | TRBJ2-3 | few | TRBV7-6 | CASSPRTKSTDTQYF | TGTGCCAGCAGCCCCCGGACTAAAAGCACAGATACGCAGTATTTT
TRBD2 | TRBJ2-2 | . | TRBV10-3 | CAISDPNRRGYIRTGELFF | TGTGCCATCAGTGACCCCAACAGGCGGGGGTATATCAGGACCGGGGAGCTGTTTTTT
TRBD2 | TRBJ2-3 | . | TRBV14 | CASSQRTGGNTDTQYF | TGTGCCAGCAGCCAACGGACGGGGGGGAACACAGATACGCAGTATTTT
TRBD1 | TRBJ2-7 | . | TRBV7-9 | CASSFGTGFYEQYF | TGTGCCAGCAGCTTCGGGACAGGGTTCTACGAGCAGTACTTC
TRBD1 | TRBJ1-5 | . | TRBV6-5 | CASTGTGGQPQHF | TGTGCCAGCACCGGGACAGGGGGTCAGCCCCAGCATTTT
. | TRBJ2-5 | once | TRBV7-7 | CASSFGPEETQYF | TGTGCCAGCAGCTTTGGGCCGGAAGAGACCCAGTACTTC
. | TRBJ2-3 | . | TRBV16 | CASSQQRTDTQYF | TGTGCCAGCAGCCAACAGCGGACAGATACGCAGTATTTT
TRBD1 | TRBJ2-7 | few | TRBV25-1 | CASSETTGGPYEQYF | TGTGCCAGCAGTGAAACTACAGGGGGCCCCTACGAGCAGTACTTC
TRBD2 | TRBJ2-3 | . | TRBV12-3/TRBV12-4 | CASSPASGGTQYF | TGTGCCAGCAGTCCCGCTTCGGGAGGGACGCAGTATTTT
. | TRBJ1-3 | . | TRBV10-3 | CAISRDFSGNTIYF | TGTGCCATCAGCAGGGATTTCTCTGGAAACACCATATATTTT
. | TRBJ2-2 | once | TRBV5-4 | CASRADRPGGELFF | TGTGCCAGCAGAGCCGACAGACCCGGCGGGGAGCTGTTTTTT
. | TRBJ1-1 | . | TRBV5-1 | CASSLGGGNTEAFF | TGCGCCAGCAGCTTGGGAGGGGGAAACACTGAAGCTTTCTTT
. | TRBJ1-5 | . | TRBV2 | CASGGTGNQPQHF | TGTGCCAGCGGGGGGACCGGCAATCAGCCCCAGCATTTT
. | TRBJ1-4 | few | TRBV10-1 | CASSGGTNEKLFF | TGCGCCAGCAGTGGAGGGACTAATGAAAAACTGTTTTTT
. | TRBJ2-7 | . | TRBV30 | CAWSNGGSNSYEQYF | TGTGCCTGGAGTAATGGCGGGTCCAACTCCTACGAGCAGTACTTC
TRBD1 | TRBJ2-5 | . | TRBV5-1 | CASSPGTGLETQYF | TGCGCCAGCAGCCCGGGGACAGGGTTGGAGACCCAGTACTTC
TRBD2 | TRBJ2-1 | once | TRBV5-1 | CASSHGLDLLNEQFF | TGCGCCAGCAGCCACGGACTAGACCTCCTCAATGAGCAGTTCTTC
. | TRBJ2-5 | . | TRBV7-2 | CASGGGATQETQYF | TGTGCCAGCGGGGGCGGCGCTACCCAAGAGACCCAGTACTTC
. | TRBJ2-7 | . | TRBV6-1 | CASSDPRQAGRYEQYF | TGTGCCAGCAGTGACCCCAGACAGGCCGGACGCTACGAGCAGTACTTC
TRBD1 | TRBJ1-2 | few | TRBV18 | CASSPDRGLGYTF | TGTGCCAGCTCACCGGACAGGGGGCTTGGCTACACCTTC
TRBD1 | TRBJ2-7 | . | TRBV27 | CASRNRGSYEQYF | TGTGCCAGCAGGAACAGGGGCTCCTACGAGCAGTACTTC
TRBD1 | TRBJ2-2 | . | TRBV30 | CAWSAKGTGRTGELFF | TGTGCCTGGAGTGCTAAAGGGACAGGACGGACCGGGGAGCTGTTTTTT
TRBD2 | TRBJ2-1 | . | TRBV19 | CASSIRSGINEQFF | TGTGCCAGTAGTATACGGAGCGGGATCAATGAGCAGTTCTTC
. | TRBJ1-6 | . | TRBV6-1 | CASSEYINSPLHF | TGTGCCAGCAGTGAATATATTAATTCACCCCTCCACTTT
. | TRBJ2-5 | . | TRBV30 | CAWGKEYQETQYF | TGTGCCTGGGGAAAAGAGTACCAAGAGACCCAGTACTTC
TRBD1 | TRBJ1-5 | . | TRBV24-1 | CATSDAGQGRGQPQHF | TGTGCCACCAGTGATGCGGGACAGGGGCGCGGTCAGCCCCAGCATTTT
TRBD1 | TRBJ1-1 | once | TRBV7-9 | CASRRQGRNTEAFF | TGTGCCAGCAGGCGACAGGGTAGAAACACTGAAGCTTTCTTT
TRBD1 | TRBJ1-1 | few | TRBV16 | CASSRGQGDTEAFF | TGTGCCAGCAGCCGGGGACAGGGAGACACTGAAGCTTTCTTT
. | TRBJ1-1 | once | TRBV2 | CASSRLGSTEAFF | TGTGCCAGCAGCCGGCTCGGGAGTACTGAAGCTTTCTTT
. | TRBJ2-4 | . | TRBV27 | CASSLSQSKNIQYF | TGTGCCAGCAGTTTATCGCAGTCCAAAAACATTCAGTACTTC
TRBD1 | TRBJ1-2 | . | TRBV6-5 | CASSYTGTGFGYGYTF | TGTGCCAGCAGTTACACGGGGACAGGGTTCGGGTATGGCTACACCTTC
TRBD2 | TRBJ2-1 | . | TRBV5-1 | CASSLNPRTSGSTDEQFF | TGCGCCAGCAGCTTAAACCCCAGGACTAGCGGGAGTACCGATGAGCAGTTCTTC
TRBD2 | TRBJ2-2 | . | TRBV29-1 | CSVEYGTQLAGVSGELFF | TGCAGCGTTGAATACGGAACCCAACTAGCGGGAGTGTCCGGGGAGCTGTTTTTT
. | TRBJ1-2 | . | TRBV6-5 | CASTRRNFNYGYTF | TGTGCCAGCACCCGCAGAAATTTTAACTATGGCTACACCTTC